A selection of T cell receptor beta chains follows, all from one sample in a study of T cell responses to AZD1222 COVID-19 vaccine. Some clones are missing from TCRdb's copy, which holds only in-frame ones; the method was immunoSEQ multiplex PCR. The data hold under 150,000 clones, with about nine tenths observed a single time. Sample: peripheral blood, taken 28 days after the second AZD1222 dose. Receptors originate from an adult who received the AZD1222 COVID-19 vaccine. The CDR3 runs from the conserved cysteine through the conserved F or W. Fields, in order: CDR3 length, V gene, clone size, J gene, D gene, CDR3 protein, CDR3 DNA. D genes are given only for firm matches. Size is omitted from some rows. Given values are once, few, many or a class for expanded clones.

length: 14; V: TRBV11-2; size: NA; J: TRBJ2-1; D: NA; CDR3: CASSFSGHYNEQFF; DNA: TGTGCCAGCAGCTTCAGTGGGCACTACAATGAGCAGTTCTTC
length: 14; V: TRBV19; size: once; J: TRBJ1-1; D: NA; CDR3: CASSYDGVNTEAFF; DNA: TGTGCCAGTAGTTACGACGGGGTGAACACTGAAGCTTTCTTT
length: 15; V: TRBV5-6; size: once; J: TRBJ2-7; D: TRBD1; CDR3: CASSFFGQGFYEQYF; DNA: TGTGCCAGCAGCTTTTTTGGACAGGGTTTCTACGAGCAGTACTTC
length: 11; V: TRBV6-5; size: NA; J: TRBJ1-1; D: NA; CDR3: CASSYWGEAFF; DNA: TGTGCCAGCAGTTACTGGGGTGAAGCTTTCTTT
length: 15; V: TRBV5-8; size: once; J: TRBJ2-1; D: NA; CDR3: CASSLQGQPGNEQFF; DNA: TGTGCCAGCAGCTTGCAGGGGCAGCCGGGCAATGAGCAGTTCTTC
length: 16; V: TRBV4-2; size: NA; J: TRBJ1-4; D: NA; CDR3: CASSQAEGQSNEKLFF; DNA: TGTGCCAGCAGCCAAGCGGAAGGACAAAGTAATGAAAAACTGTTTTTT
length: 14; V: TRBV2; size: NA; J: TRBJ2-7; D: NA; CDR3: CASSEEVPKWEQYF; DNA: TGTGCCAGCAGTGAAGAGGTCCCCAAATGGGAGCAGTACTTC
length: 17; V: TRBV19; size: NA; J: TRBJ1-2; D: NA; CDR3: CASTHWAGDPANYGYTF; DNA: TGTGCCAGTACCCATTGGGCAGGGGATCCCGCTAACTATGGCTACACCTTC
length: 15; V: TRBV5-4; size: NA; J: TRBJ2-7; D: NA; CDR3: CANPNFTGGGDEQYF; DNA: TGTGCCAACCCTAATTTTACAGGGGGAGGGGACGAGCAGTACTTC
length: 13; V: TRBV27; size: NA; J: TRBJ2-7; D: NA; CDR3: CASSWAPSYEQYF; DNA: TGTGCCAGCAGTTGGGCACCCTCCTACGAGCAGTACTTC
length: 14; V: TRBV18; size: NA; J: TRBJ2-7; D: TRBD2; CDR3: CASSSPGTSHEQYF; DNA: TGTGCCAGCTCAAGCCCCGGGACTAGCCACGAGCAGTACTTC
length: 14; V: TRBV6-5; size: NA; J: TRBJ1-4; D: NA; CDR3: CASSQEAVREKLFF; DNA: TGTGCCAGCAGTCAGGAGGCGGTTCGGGAAAAACTGTTTTTT
length: 16; V: TRBV30; size: NA; J: TRBJ1-5; D: TRBD1; CDR3: CAWSLDTGGWNQPQHF; DNA: TGTGCCTGGAGTCTAGACACAGGGGGCTGGAATCAGCCCCAGCATTTT